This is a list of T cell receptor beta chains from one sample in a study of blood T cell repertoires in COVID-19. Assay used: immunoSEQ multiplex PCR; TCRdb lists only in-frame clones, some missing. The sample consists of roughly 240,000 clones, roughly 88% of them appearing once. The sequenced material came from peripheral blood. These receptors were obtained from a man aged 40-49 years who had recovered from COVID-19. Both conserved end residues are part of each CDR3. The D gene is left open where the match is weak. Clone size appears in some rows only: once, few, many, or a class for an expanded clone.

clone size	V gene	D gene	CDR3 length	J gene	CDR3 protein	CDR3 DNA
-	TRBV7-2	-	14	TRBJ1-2	CASSSSGVGYGYTF	TGTGCCAGCAGCTCAAGCGGGGTCGGTTATGGCTACACCTTC
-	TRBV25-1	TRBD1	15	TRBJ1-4	CASSVGGTVNEKLFF	TGTGCCAGCAGTGTTGGGGGGACAGTGAATGAAAAACTGTTTTTT
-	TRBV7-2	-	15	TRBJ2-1	CASSLTGIPYNEQFF	TGTGCCAGCAGCTTAACAGGGATCCCTTACAATGAGCAGTTCTTC
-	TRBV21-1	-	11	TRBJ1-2	CASSTRQGYTF	TGTGCCAGCAGCACACGACAGGGCTACACCTTC
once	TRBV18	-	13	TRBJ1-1	CASSPRFGGGAFF	TGTGCCAGCTCACCACGGTTTGGGGGGGGAGCTTTCTTT
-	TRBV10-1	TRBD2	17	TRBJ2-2	CASSANLAGGQAGELFF	TGCGCCAGCAGCGCGAACCTAGCGGGGGGGCAAGCCGGGGAGCTGTTTTTT
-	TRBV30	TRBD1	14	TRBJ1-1	CAWSVKGAGTEAFF	TGTGCCTGGAGTGTAAAGGGGGCGGGCACTGAAGCTTTCTTT
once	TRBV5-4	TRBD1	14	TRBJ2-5	CASSFGQGGETQYF	TGTGCCAGCAGCTTTGGACAGGGGGGCGAGACCCAGTACTTC
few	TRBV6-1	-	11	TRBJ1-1	CASSEVSEAFF	TGTGCCAGCAGTGAAGTGAGTGAAGCTTTCTTT
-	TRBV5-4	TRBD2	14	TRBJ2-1	CASSSTSGYNEQFF	TGTGCCAGCAGTTCTACTAGCGGCTACAATGAGCAGTTCTTC
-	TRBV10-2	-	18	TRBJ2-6	CASSKGGGHASGANVLTF	TGCGCCAGCAGTAAAGGGGGGGGCCATGCTTCTGGGGCCAACGTCCTGACTTTC
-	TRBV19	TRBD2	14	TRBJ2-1	CASSPVGRAWEQFF	TGTGCCAGTAGTCCAGTTGGGAGGGCTTGGGAGCAGTTCTTC
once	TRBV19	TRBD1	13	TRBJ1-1	CASSTGTGSGAFF	TGTGCCAGTAGTACCGGGACAGGCTCCGGAGCTTTCTTT
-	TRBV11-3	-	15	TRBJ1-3	CASSSDGHSGNTIYF	TGTGCCAGCAGCTCGGACGGACACTCTGGAAACACCATATATTTT
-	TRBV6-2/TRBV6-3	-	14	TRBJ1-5	CASNPGARGQPQHF	TGTGCCAGCAACCCGGGGGCTCGGGGTCAGCCCCAGCATTTT
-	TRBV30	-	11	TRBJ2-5	CAWGHSQTQYF	TGTGCCTGGGGACACAGTCAGACCCAGTACTTC
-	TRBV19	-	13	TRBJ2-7	CASTGTPTYEQYF	TGTGCCAGTACCGGGACACCAACCTACGAGCAGTACTTC
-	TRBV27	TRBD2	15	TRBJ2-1	CASSVPGLAVNEQFF	TGTGCCAGCAGTGTTCCGGGACTAGCGGTCAATGAGCAGTTCTTC
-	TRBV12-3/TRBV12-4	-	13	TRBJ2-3	CASTRDFTDTQYF	TGTGCCAGCACCCGGGACTTCACAGATACGCAGTATTTT
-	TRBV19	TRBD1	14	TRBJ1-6	CASSMGQGFGPLHF	TGTGCCAGTAGTATGGGACAGGGGTTTGGCCCCCTCCACTTT
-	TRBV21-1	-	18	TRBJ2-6	CASSNYGVPLSGANVLTF	TGTGCCAGCAGCAATTATGGAGTACCACTCTCTGGGGCCAACGTCCTGACTTTC
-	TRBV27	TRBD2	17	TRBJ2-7	CASSLGVSSGVAYEQYF	TGTGCCAGCAGTTTAGGGGTTTCTAGCGGGGTGGCCTACGAGCAGTACTTC
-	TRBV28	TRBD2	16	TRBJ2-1	CASSLFASGSTNEQFF	TGTGCCAGCAGTTTATTTGCTAGCGGGAGTACCAATGAGCAGTTCTTC
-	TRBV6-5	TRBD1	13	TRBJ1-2	CASGRQGVGGYTF	TGTGCCAGCGGTAGACAGGGGGTGGGAGGCTACACCTTC
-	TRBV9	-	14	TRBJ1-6	CASSVAEGPSPLHF	TGTGCCAGCAGCGTGGCGGAGGGTCCCTCACCCCTCCACTTT
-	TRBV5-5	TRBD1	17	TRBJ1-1	CASSPDRGRYMNTEAFF	TGTGCCAGCAGCCCGGACAGGGGCCGGTACATGAACACTGAAGCTTTCTTT
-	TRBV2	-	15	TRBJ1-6	CASSDRQIYNSPLHF	TGTGCCAGCAGTGACAGACAGATCTATAATTCACCCCTCCACTTT
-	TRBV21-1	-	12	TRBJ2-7	CASSRHIYEQYF	TGTGCCAGCAGCAGACACATCTACGAGCAGTACTTC
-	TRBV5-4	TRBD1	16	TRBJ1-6	CASSQGTVTYNSPLHF	TGTGCCAGCAGCCAAGGGACAGTGACCTATAATTCACCCCTCCACTTT
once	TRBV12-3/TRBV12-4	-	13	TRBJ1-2	CASSLAGAYGYTF	TGTGCCAGCAGTTTAGCCGGAGCCTATGGCTACACCTTC
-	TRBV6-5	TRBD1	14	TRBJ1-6	CASRDRTGNSPLHF	TGTGCCAGCAGGGATAGGACAGGGAATTCACCCCTCCACTTT